The next 25 T cell receptor beta chains were all read from a single sample in a study of T cell responses to AZD1222 COVID-19 vaccine. TCRdb's copy holds only in-frame clones and misses some; the assay was immunoSEQ multiplex PCR. The profile shows 200,000 or so clones, more than 85% of them singletons. Material: peripheral blood, obtained on day 0 of MenACWY control vaccination. The source is an adult in good health.

The chain uses TRBV6-5 and TRBJ1-2, with D tentatively TRBD1 (5 bases). Germline V lookup: CDR1 MNHEY, CDR2 SVGAGI. Trimming took 5 bases from V and 3 from J, leaving 10 bases between them. This CDR3 is 13 amino acids long. The DNA for the CDR3 is TGTGCCAGCAGTCACGGGGGGGACTATGGCTACACCTTC. Amino acids: CASSHGGDYGYTF.

The CDR3 loop is CASTQGLRGTGELFF. CDR3 sequence (DNA): TGTGCCAGCACCCAGGGGCTAAGGGGGACCGGGGAGCTGTTTTTT. The J gene is TRBJ2-2, the V gene TRBV7-6; weak D call: TRBD1 (6 bases). Per germline, CDR1 SGHVS and CDR2 FNYEAQ. Trimming cost V 7 bases and J 5 bases, with 17 bases left between them. This CDR3 is 15 amino acids long.

V gene TRBV4-1 combines with J gene TRBJ2-7, with D perhaps TRBD1 (5 bases). CDR3 size: 14 residues. The germline V and J ends were trimmed by 2 bases and 1 base, with 9 bases remaining between them. The germline CDR1 and CDR2 sequences are MGHRA and YSYEKL. The CDR3 nucleotides read TGCGCCAGCAGCCAAAAACAGGATTCCTACGAGCAGTACTTC. It translates to CASSQKQDSYEQYF.

The chain couples TRBV7-2 to TRBJ1-1, with 8 nucleotides matching TRBD1. This CDR3 comprises 14 residues. The J segment lost 1 base and the V segment lost 5 bases, leaving 3 bases of the junction unmatched. Germline V gene lookup returns CDR1 SGHTA and CDR2 FQGNSA. The CDR3 DNA follows: TGTGCCAGCAGCCGGGGACAGGCGAACACTGAAGCTTTCTTT. Translation gives CASSRGQANTEAFF.

V and J are TRBV7-9 and TRBJ1-1; TRBD1 matches at 7 bases. The germline CDR1 and CDR2 sequences are SEHNR and FQNEAQ (reference sequence). This CDR3 has 14 residues. The V gene end was trimmed by 2 bases and the J gene end by 0 bases; junction bases not matched to a gene: 0. In nucleotides, the CDR3 is TGTGCCAGCAGCTTAACAGGGGTGAACACTGAAGCTTTCTTT. Translated, it gives CASSLTGVNTEAFF.

This clone appeared once. V and J are TRBV18 and TRBJ2-2; TRBD2 is a possible D gene (5 bases). Trimming stripped 0 bases from V and 8 bases from J, with 10 bases between. This CDR3 has 14 amino acids. Germline V gene lookup returns CDR1 KGHSH and CDR2 LQKENI. The CDR3 DNA reads as TGTGCCAGCTCACCACCCCGGGGTCGGGGGGAGCTGTTTTTT. Amino acids: CASSPPRGRGELFF.

V usage is TRBV6-6 and J usage is TRBJ1-4; no clear D. CDR1 is MNHNY and CDR2 is SVGAGI in the germline V gene (reference sequence). V lost 5 bases, J lost 8 bases, and 12 bases lay in between. This CDR3 has 13 residues. The CDR3 region has the DNA TGTGCCAGCAGTAGACGGGGAGGAGAAAAACTGTTTTTT. This gives the protein CASSRRGGEKLFF.

The V and J genes are TRBV6-2 or TRBV6-3 and TRBJ2-7; unclear D gene. V was cut by 5 bases and J by 2 bases, with 4 bases left in between. CDR1 and CDR2 from the germline V gene are MNHEY and SVGEGT. The CDR3 is made up of 11 amino acids. The CDR3 sequence: CASSSPYEQYF. CDR3 in DNA: TGTGCCAGCAGTAGCCCCTACGAGCAGTACTTC.

The chain is built from TRBV6-1 and TRBJ2-5; D remains unclear. V lost 3 bases to trimming and J lost 5 bases, with 4 bases between them. Germline lookup yields CDR1 MNHNS and CDR2 SASEGT. This CDR3 has 11 residues. CDR3 in amino acids: CASSEGETQYF. In DNA, the CDR3 is TGTGCCAGCAGTGAGGGTGAGACCCAGTACTTC.

This clone appeared a single time. This sequence joins TRBV7-2 and TRBJ2-3, with a possible D match to TRBD1 (6 bases). The CDR3 length is 16 residues. Germline V CDR1 and CDR2: SGHTA, FQGNSA. The V end was cut by 3 bases, the J end by 1 base, with 14 bases between. CDR3 DNA sequence: TGTGCCAGCAGCTTGGCAGGGGCGCGAGGCACAGATACGCAGTATTTT. The encoded protein is CASSLAGARGTDTQYF.

The chain combines TRBV12-3 or TRBV12-4 with TRBJ1-1, with D unresolved. CDR3 size: 13 residues. The V end lost 6 bases, the J end lost 1 base, and 9 bases lay between the germline ends. The CDR3 sequence: CASRRTANTEAFF. CDR3 coding DNA: TGTGCCAGCAGGCGGACTGCGAACACTGAAGCTTTCTTT.

This chain uses TRBV7-9 with TRBJ1-1; 8 bases agree with TRBD1. Germline V gene data show CDR1 as SEHNR and CDR2 as FQNEAQ (reference sequence). The ends lost 4 bases at V and 6 bases at J; junction bases unmatched: 4. The CDR3 covers 13 residues. CDR3 in DNA: TGTGCCAGCAGCTCCGTGGGACAGGCTGAAGCTTTCTTT. Protein sequence: CASSSVGQAEAFF. Full variable domain (rest looked up from reference TRBV7-9 and TRBJ1-1): DTGVSQNPRHKITKRGQNVTFRCDPISEHNRLYWYRQTLGQGPEFLTYFQNEAQLEKSRLLSDRFSAERPKGSFSTLEIQRTEQGDSAMYLCASSSVGQAEAFFGQGTRLTVV.

The chain combines TRBV7-2 with TRBJ2-2; D is unclear. Trimming removed 1 base from V and 5 bases from J, with 8 bases in between. Germline V gene sequence: CDR1 SGHTA, CDR2 FQGNSA. The CDR3 has 14 residues. CDR3 DNA: TGTGCCAGCAGCTTAGGCCTCGGAACCGGGGAGCTGTTTTTT. Protein: CASSLGLGTGELFF.

The chain carries TRBV19 and TRBJ1-2, with 8 bases identical to TRBD1. Germline values: CDR1 LNHDA, CDR2 SQIVND (reference sequence). Losses at the gene ends were 1 base for V and 3 bases for J; bases not matched to a gene: 10. The CDR3 contains 17 residues. As DNA, the CDR3 is TGTGCCAGTAGTATAGCCAGGGGGCGTCGCACGGACTATGGCTACACCTTC. This translates into CASSIARGRRTDYGYTF.

CDR3 nucleotides: TGTGCCAGTGGAGGGTGGGGGACCCCCTACGAGCAGTACTTC. It specifies CASGGWGTPYEQYF. The chain links TRBV6-5 to TRBJ2-7; TRBD2 might be the D (6 bases). CDR1 is MNHEY and CDR2 is SVGAGI in the germline V gene. The CDR3 is 14 amino acids. The V end was cut by 9 bases, the J end by 2 bases, with 17 bases between.

J is TRBJ1-5 and V is TRBV19; a weak D match, TRBD1 (5 bases). Trimming removed 6 bases from V and 3 bases from J, with 12 bases in between. The CDR3 covers 14 residues. Germline V gene data show CDR1 as LNHDA and CDR2 as SQIVND (reference sequence). Written as DNA, the CDR3 is TGTGCCAGTAGGACCCAGGGAGTCAATCAGCCCCAGCATTTT. Its translation is CASRTQGVNQPQHF.

V is TRBV6-6 and J is TRBJ1-5; maybe TRBD1 (5 bases). There are 13 residues in the CDR3. V shed 7 bases and J shed 7 bases, with 14 bases lying between them. Germline lookup yields CDR1 MNHNY and CDR2 SVGAGI (reference sequence). The CDR3 DNA reads TGTGCCAGCAACGGGGGTCGTTGGCAGCCCCAGCATTTT. This codes for CASNGGRWQPQHF.

This chain uses TRBV18 with TRBJ1-2; D call uncertain. Germline CDR1 is KGHSH and CDR2 is LQKENI. CDR3 size: 13 residues. Trimming shortened V by 2 bases and J by 3 bases, and 7 bases separated the two germline ends. This CDR3 is CASSPEVDYGYTF. The CDR3 nucleotides read TGTGCCAGCTCACCAGAGGTCGACTATGGCTACACCTTC.

The rearrangement links TRBV5-8 to TRBJ2-3, with a possible D match to TRBD1 (6 bases). Germline V gene lookup returns CDR1 SGHTS and CDR2 YDEGEE. This CDR3 is built from 15 residues. The V end lost 0 bases, the J end lost 5 bases, and 13 bases lay between the germline ends. This CDR3 reads CASSLAGALGDTQYF. The CDR3 nucleotides read TGTGCCAGCAGCTTGGCAGGGGCGTTGGGAGATACGCAGTATTTT.

The J gene is TRBJ1-1, the V gene TRBV9; TRBD1 might be the D (5 bases). V lost 0 bases to trimming and J lost 5 bases, with 14 bases between them. Looked up from germline, CDR1 is SGDLS and CDR2 is YYNGEE. The length of the CDR3 is 15 residues. The CDR3 loop is CASSVDPTGGTEAFF. DNA of the CDR3: TGTGCCAGCAGCGTAGATCCGACGGGGGGAACTGAAGCTTTCTTT.

The chain couples TRBV18 to TRBJ2-2; 8 bases line up with TRBD1. Unmatched junction bases numbered 6, after V lost 5 bases and J lost 1 base. This CDR3 comprises 16 residues. Germline CDR1 reads KGHSH; CDR2 reads LQKENI. In DNA, the CDR3 is TGTGCCAGCTCAACTTACGGACAGGGGAACACCGGGGAGCTGTTTTTT. This gives the protein CASSTYGQGNTGELFF. The entire variable domain, with the rest obtained from reference TRBV18 and TRBJ2-2, is as follows: NAGVMQNPRHLVRRRGQEARLRCSPMKGHSHVYWYRQLPEEGLKFMVYLQKENIIDESGMPKERFSAEFPKEGPSILRIQQVVRGDSAAYFCASSTYGQGNTGELFFGEGSRLTVL.

The rearrangement links TRBV30 to TRBJ2-2; 7 positions match TRBD1. This CDR3 is built from 15 residues. Germline V gives CDR1 GTSNPN, CDR2 SVGIG (reference sequence). The ends lost 2 bases at V and 0 bases at J; junction bases unmatched: 3. The CDR3 DNA sequence: TGTGCCTGGAGTCGAGGACAGGCGAACACCGGGGAGCTGTTTTTT. Translation: CAWSRGQANTGELFF. Based on the CDR3 plus reference TRBV30 and TRBJ2-2, the full variable domain is SQTIHQWPATLVQPVGSPLSLECTVEGTSNPNLYWYRQAAGRGLQLLFYSVGIGQISSEVPQNLSASRPQDRQFILSSKKLLLSDSGFYLCAWSRGQANTGELFFGEGSRLTVL.

The rearrangement joins TRBV18 to TRBJ2-5; tentative D call: TRBD1 (6 bases). Trimming left V 3 bases short and J 5 bases short, with 19 bases between. This CDR3 is 16 amino acids long. Germline V lookup: CDR1 KGHSH, CDR2 LQKENI. This CDR3 is CASSPSTGSRRETQYF. The CDR3 DNA reads TGTGCCAGCTCACCGTCGACAGGTTCCCGGCGGGAGACCCAGTACTTC.

The chain is built from TRBV2 and TRBJ1-5; TRBD1 matches at 9 bases. CDR3 length: 17 amino acids. CDR1 SNHLY and CDR2 FYNNEI come from the germline V gene. The V and J ends lost 6 bases and 5 bases, in that order; junction bases with no gene match: 14. CDR3 in amino acids: CASRGQGLGSPDQPQHF. The CDR3 bases are TGTGCCAGCAGGGGACAGGGATTGGGCTCCCCCGATCAGCCCCAGCATTTT.

The chain uses TRBV6-5 and TRBJ2-5, with D unresolved. The CDR3 has 13 residues. Germline CDR1 MNHEY, CDR2 SVGAGI. Trimming removed 7 bases at V and 5 bases at J, with 14 bases between. The CDR3 loop reads CASTNLGTETQYF. The CDR3 nucleotides read TGTGCCAGCACCAACCTGGGAACGGAGACCCAGTACTTC.